In this sample, the clone carrying this T cell receptor beta chain turned up a few times. What it recognizes is unknown. V lost 5 bases and J 4 bases, leaving 6 bases between the germline ends. The germline V gene has CDR1 SNHLY and CDR2 FYNNEI. This CDR3 region has 12 residues. The PCR used 60 Vbeta and 13 Jbeta primers. Authors' data handling: An analysis that came later counted around 80 million unique TCR beta chains, 10 million to 12 million shared. The protocol was immunoSEQ multiplex PCR, while the TCRdb copy is restricted to in-frame clones and leaves out a portion. For V, J and clone size, that table is used; D and trimming come from the DNA. This table holds under 200,000 clones, around 68% found once. These data are taken from a study of cytomegalovirus exposure and HLA in healthy donors. Study-wide findings and caveats: As immune exposure information, only CMV serostatus was available. The study recorded more than 150 TCR beta chains that were cytomegalovirus-associated. Reportedly, fewer N-insertions than the roughly 690-donor mean appeared in an Asian-associated ancestry cluster in a later analysis.

Specimen: PBMCs. The clonotype originates from a man in his fifties in good health and CMV-seronegative. The chain recombines TRBV2 with TRBJ2-1, with D possibly being TRBD2 (5 bases). CDR3 residues: CASSTRYNEQFF. CDR3 sequence (DNA): TGTGCCAGCAGTACTAGGTACAATGAGCAGTTCTTC.